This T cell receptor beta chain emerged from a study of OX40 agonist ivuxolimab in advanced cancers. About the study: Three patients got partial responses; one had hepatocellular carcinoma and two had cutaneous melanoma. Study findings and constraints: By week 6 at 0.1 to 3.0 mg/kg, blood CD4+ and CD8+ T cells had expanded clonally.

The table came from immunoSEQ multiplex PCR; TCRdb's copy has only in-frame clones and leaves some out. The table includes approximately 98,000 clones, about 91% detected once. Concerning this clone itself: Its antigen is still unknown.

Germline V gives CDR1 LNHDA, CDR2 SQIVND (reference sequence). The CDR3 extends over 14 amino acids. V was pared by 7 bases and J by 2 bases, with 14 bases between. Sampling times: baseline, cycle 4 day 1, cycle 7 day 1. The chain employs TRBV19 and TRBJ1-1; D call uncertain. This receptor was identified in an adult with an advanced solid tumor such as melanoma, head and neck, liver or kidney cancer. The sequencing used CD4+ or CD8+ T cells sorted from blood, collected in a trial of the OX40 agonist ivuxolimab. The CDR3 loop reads CASKIRGYNTEAFF. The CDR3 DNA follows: TGTGCCAGTAAAATTCGGGGATATAACACTGAAGCTTTCTTT.